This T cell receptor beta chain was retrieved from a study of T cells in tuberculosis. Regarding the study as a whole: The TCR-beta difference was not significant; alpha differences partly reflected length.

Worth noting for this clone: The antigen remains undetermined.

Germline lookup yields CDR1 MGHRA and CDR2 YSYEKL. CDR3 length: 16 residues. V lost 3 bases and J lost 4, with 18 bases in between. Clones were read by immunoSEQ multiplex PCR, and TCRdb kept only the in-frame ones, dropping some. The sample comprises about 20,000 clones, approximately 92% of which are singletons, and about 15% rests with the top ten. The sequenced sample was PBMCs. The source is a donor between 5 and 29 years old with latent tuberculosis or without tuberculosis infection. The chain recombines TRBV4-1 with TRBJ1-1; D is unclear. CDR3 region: CASSHPRETLSTEAFF. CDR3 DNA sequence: TGCGCCAGCAGCCACCCAAGGGAGACTCTAAGCACTGAAGCTTTCTTT.